This is a list of T cell receptor beta chains from one sample in a study of shared clonotypes between healthy human individuals. Clones were sequenced by immunoSEQ multiplex PCR, and TCRdb holds only the in-frame ones, with some missing. The sample includes roughly 680,000 clones, over 60% seen only once; the top ten take approximately 1.8%. Sequencing was performed on memory CD4+ T cells sorted from blood. The receptor set was obtained from a woman aged 25 to 45 in good health. Each CDR3 is given with its conserved first and last residue. Each record gives: clone size, V gene, D gene, J gene, CDR3 DNA, CDR3 protein. The D gene is left open where the match is weak. Clone sizes are given selectively: once, few, many, or a class where the clone is expanded.

>-|TRBV5-4|TRBD2|TRBJ2-7
TGTGCCAGCAGCTTCCAGCGGGAGAGGGAGCAGTACTTC
CASSFQREREQYF
>-|TRBV6-5|TRBD2|TRBJ2-3
TGTGCCAGCAGTTATACCGGGACTAGTATCACAGATACGCAGTATTTT
CASSYTGTSITDTQYF
>-|TRBV6-5|TRBD2|TRBJ2-7
TGTGCCAGCAGTTCTAGCGGGAGTATCTACGAGCAGTACTTC
CASSSSGSIYEQYF
>-|TRBV4-1|-|TRBJ2-7
TGCGCCAGCAGCCAAGGGTCCGACCCTTCCTACGAGCAGTACTTC
CASSQGSDPSYEQYF
>-|TRBV19|TRBD1|TRBJ1-5
TGTGCCAGTAGGCGGGACAGATACAATCAGCCCCAGCATTTT
CASRRDRYNQPQHF
>-|TRBV18|TRBD1|TRBJ1-3
TGTGCCAGCTCACGGATTCCGACAGGGAGCTCTGGAAACACCATATATTTT
CASSRIPTGSSGNTIYF
>-|TRBV4-1|-|TRBJ2-7
TGCGCCAGCAGCCAAGTCCCAAAGGACTACGAGCAGTACTTC
CASSQVPKDYEQYF
>-|TRBV7-3|-|TRBJ2-5
TGTGCCAGCAGCTTACAGGGGGGCCAAGAGACCCAGTACTTC
CASSLQGGQETQYF
>-|TRBV6-5|-|TRBJ1-1
TGTGCCAGCACCAACCAGGGTATGAACACTGAAGCTTTCTTT
CASTNQGMNTEAFF
>-|TRBV18|-|TRBJ2-7
TGTGCCAGCTCACCACTCACCGGGAAGGGGTCCTACGAGCAGTACTTC
CASSPLTGKGSYEQYF
>-|TRBV7-9|TRBD1|TRBJ1-5
TGTGCCAGCAGCCAGGGGGGTGACAGACCCCAGCATTTT
CASSQGGDRPQHF
>-|TRBV2|-|TRBJ2-1
TGTGCCAGCAGTGGCCCCCTTGTAACGGTCAATGAGCAGTTCTTC
CASSGPLVTVNEQFF
>-|TRBV5-4|-|TRBJ2-3
TGTGCCTTCCGAAGGACGGACACAGATACGCAGTATTTT
CAFRRTDTDTQYF
>-|TRBV19|-|TRBJ1-1
TGTGCCAGTATGGCATCTTGGGACACTGAAGCTTTCTTT
CASMASWDTEAFF
>-|TRBV5-4|TRBD2|TRBJ2-5
TGTGCCAGCAGCCCCCGGACTAGCGGGAGGGAGACCCAGTACTTC
CASSPRTSGRETQYF
>-|TRBV6-6|TRBD1|TRBJ1-1
TGTGCCAGCAGTTACCCAGGGGGAACTGAAGCTTTCTTT
CASSYPGGTEAFF
>-|TRBV30|-|TRBJ1-1
TGTGCCTGGAGTGTCTCGGGAGGCACTGAAGCTTTCTTT
CAWSVSGGTEAFF
>-|TRBV28|TRBD1|TRBJ1-2
TGTGCCAGCAGCCGGCCGGGAAGACAGGGCTCTGGCTACACCTTC
CASSRPGRQGSGYTF
>few|TRBV7-3|-|TRBJ2-6
TGTGCCAGCAGCTTAAATATGCGGGGAACAGGGGCCAACGTCCTGACTTTC
CASSLNMRGTGANVLTF
>-|TRBV11-2|TRBD1|TRBJ1-1
TGTGCCAGCAGCTTAGACAGGGGGCATGAAGCTTTCTTT
CASSLDRGHEAFF
>-|TRBV9|TRBD2|TRBJ2-7
TGTGCCAGCAGCGTCGGACTAGCGGATTCCTACGAGCAGTACTTC
CASSVGLADSYEQYF
>-|TRBV19|-|TRBJ1-2
TGTGCCAGTAGTGCCGTTTACAGTGGCTACACCTTC
CASSAVYSGYTF
>many|TRBV7-9|TRBD2|TRBJ2-2
TGTGCCAGCAGCTCCGGGATAGCGGGGGACACCGGGGAGCTGTTTTTT
CASSSGIAGDTGELFF
>-|TRBV30|-|TRBJ2-7
TGTGCCTGGAGTGGGGGGACAACACAGTACTTC
CAWSGGTTQYF
>-|TRBV5-1|-|TRBJ1-1
TGCGCCAGCAGCTCGGGGTGGGGTATTGAGGAAAACACTGAAGCTTTCTTT
CASSSGWGIEENTEAFF
>-|TRBV4-1|TRBD1|TRBJ2-1
TGCGCCAGCAGCCAAAGACAGGGGGGTGGGCACAATGAGCAGTTCTTC
CASSQRQGGGHNEQFF
>-|TRBV6-6|-|TRBJ2-1
TGTGCCAGCAGTGGCCCTAGAGGGATATTCGATGAGCAGTTCTTC
CASSGPRGIFDEQFF
>-|TRBV6-5|-|TRBJ2-7
TGTGCCAGCAGTTACTCGGGAAGCTCCTACGAGCAGTACTTC
CASSYSGSSYEQYF
>-|TRBV11-1|-|TRBJ2-7
TGTGCCAGCAGCTTCAATCCGGGCTTCGGAATCGAGCAGTACTTC
CASSFNPGFGIEQYF
>few|TRBV27|TRBD2|TRBJ2-7
TGTGCCAGCTTGCAAGCGGGAGGTCGGTCCTACGAGCAGTACTTC
CASLQAGGRSYEQYF
>many|TRBV5-6|TRBD2|TRBJ2-1
TGTGCCAGCAGCTGGACTAGCGGAGCCTACAATGAGCAGTTCTTC
CASSWTSGAYNEQFF
>once|TRBV19|TRBD2|TRBJ2-1
TGTGCCAGTAGTCCGGGACTAGCGCTATCCTACAATGAGCAGTTCTTC
CASSPGLALSYNEQFF
>-|TRBV13|-|TRBJ2-4
TGTGCCAGCAGCCTCAACCGGGCAGGGGCCGCAAACATTCAGTACTTC
CASSLNRAGAANIQYF
>-|TRBV6-5|-|TRBJ1-5
TGTGCCAGCAGTTACTCGATCAATAGCAATCAGCCCCAGCATTTT
CASSYSINSNQPQHF
>-|TRBV2|-|TRBJ2-7
TGTGCCAGCAGTGAAGTTGCAGGGCTCGAGCAGTACTTC
CASSEVAGLEQYF
>once|TRBV28|-|TRBJ2-3
TGTGCCAGCAGCGCCCGGGGCGCACCAGATACGCAGTATTTT
CASSARGAPDTQYF
>few|TRBV2|-|TRBJ1-1
TGTGCCGGGGAAGGACAGCACACTGAAGCTTTCTTT
CAGEGQHTEAFF
>-|TRBV11-2|-|TRBJ1-3
TGTGCCAGCAGCAGACCCGGGGCCTACTCTGGAAACACCATATATTTT
CASSRPGAYSGNTIYF
>-|TRBV29-1|-|TRBJ2-1
TGCAGCGTTGCCCGGGCCTACGATTCGAATGAGCAGTTCTTC
CSVARAYDSNEQFF
>-|TRBV28|TRBD1|TRBJ2-5
TGTGCCAGCAGGCGTGGACAGGGGGCGCGAGAGACCCAGTACTTC
CASRRGQGARETQYF
>few|TRBV7-2|TRBD2|TRBJ2-3
TGTGCCAGCAACCCGACTAGCCTTACCGGTCATACGCAGTATTTT
CASNPTSLTGHTQYF
>-|TRBV14|-|TRBJ1-1
TGTGCCAGCAGCCAAGATTCAGGGTACGAAGCTTTCTTT
CASSQDSGYEAFF
>-|TRBV27|-|TRBJ1-5
TGTGCCAGCCATGCCGGACTCCCTAATCAGCCCCAGCATTTT
CASHAGLPNQPQHF